These 6 T cell receptor beta chains came from one sample sequenced in a study of shared clonotypes between healthy human individuals. Naivety among CD8 cells was defined by CD45RO negativity and positive CCR7 selection, thereby excluding terminally differentiated effector memory CD45RA+ cells. The data were produced by immunoSEQ multiplex PCR, yet TCRdb's version contains in-frame clones alone and is incomplete. The sample includes roughly 590,000 clones, nearly 97% of them seen just once. The sample consisted of naive CD8+ T cells sorted from blood. These receptors originate from a woman aged 25 to 39 in good health.

This clone appeared a few times. The rearrangement uses TRBV19 and TRBJ2-1; D is undetermined. Germline assignment: CDR1 LNHDA and CDR2 SQIVND (reference sequence). V was clipped by 3 bases and J by 0 bases, with 6 bases between them. This CDR3 has 14 residues. Written as DNA, the CDR3 is TGTGCCAGTAGTATGACGGCCTCCTACAATGAGCAGTTCTTC. Translating it yields CASSMTASYNEQFF.

This clone was seen a single time. The chain employs TRBV6-1 and TRBJ1-1, with D uncertain. V gave up 5 bases and J gave up 1 base, with 5 bases separating them. CDR3 length equals 12 residues. In germline, CDR1 is MNHNS, CDR2 SASEGT. CDR3 sequence: CASSIGNTEAFF. For the CDR3, the DNA is TGTGCCAGCAGTATTGGGAACACTGAAGCTTTCTTT.

This clone occurred once. The chain links TRBV10-1 to TRBJ2-1; D might be TRBD2 (8 bases). This CDR3 has 17 residues. V lost 2 bases and J lost 4, with 18 bases in between. Germline values: CDR1 WNHNN, CDR2 SYGVQD (reference sequence). This CDR3 is CASSEAMVAGQYNEQFF. In DNA form, the CDR3 reads TGCGCCAGCAGTGAGGCGATGGTAGCGGGACAGTACAATGAGCAGTTCTTC.

This clone appeared once. The chain links TRBV30 to TRBJ2-2; D is unresolved. The V gene's germline CDR1 is GTSNPN and CDR2 SVGIG (reference sequence). This CDR3 region has 13 residues. Trimming removed 0 bases from V and 6 bases from J, with 8 bases in between. The CDR3 sequence is CAWSVWAAGELFF. The CDR3 DNA reads as TGTGCCTGGAGTGTTTGGGCAGCCGGGGAGCTGTTTTTT.

In regard to this clone: Other DNA sequences in the sample encode the same CDR3. V usage is TRBV4-1 and J usage is TRBJ2-7; TRBD2 agrees at 7 bases. The CDR3 is 14 amino acids. Germline V gene data show CDR1 as MGHRA and CDR2 as YSYEKL. The trim removed 2 bases at V and 1 base at J, leaving 2 bases unmatched. DNA of the CDR3: TGCGCCAGCAGCCAATTAGCGGGTTCCTACGAGCAGTACTTC. Protein: CASSQLAGSYEQYF.

The chain combines TRBV10-1 with TRBJ2-1, with 14 bases fitting TRBD2. V lost 0 bases and J lost 2; bases outside the gene matches: 3. Per germline, CDR1 WNHNN and CDR2 SYGVQD (reference sequence). This CDR3 comprises 18 residues. The CDR3 DNA sequence: TGCGCCAGCAGTGAGTCGGGACTAGCGGGAGTGCCCTACAATGAGCAGTTCTTC. Its translation: CASSESGLAGVPYNEQFF.